This T cell receptor beta chain was recorded in a study of blood T cell repertoires in COVID-19. The overall study: COVID-19 samples from acute and convalescent phases originated in the United States, Italy and Spain. From T cells, B-cell-depleted T cells, or PBMCs came the material, which was cDNA or gDNA.

This CDR3 region has 15 residues. CDR1 MNHEY and CDR2 SVGAGI come from the germline V gene. This clone was picked up a small number of times. Mismatch with germline at one junction end may stem from a read error. Patients from Seattle were sampled longitudinally, starting during active infection. In the original workflow: Estimated nucleated cell counts came from reference gene primer amplification. Sequencing was performed with immunoSEQ multiplex PCR; in TCRdb, only in-frame clones are kept and a portion is missing. V and J calls plus clone size are reproduced from that table; the DNA served to infer D and trimming. The sample includes 150,000 or so clones, roughly 83% of them seen just once.

V usage is TRBV6-5 and J usage is TRBJ2-7, with TRBD1 identical over 12 bases. The receptor's source is a woman aged 55-69 years with COVID-19, enrolled during active disease. Specimen: peripheral blood. CDR3 nucleotide sequence: TGTGCCAGCAGTTACGGGACAGGGGGCTCCAACGAGCAGTACTTC. Residues: CASSYGTGGSNEQYF.